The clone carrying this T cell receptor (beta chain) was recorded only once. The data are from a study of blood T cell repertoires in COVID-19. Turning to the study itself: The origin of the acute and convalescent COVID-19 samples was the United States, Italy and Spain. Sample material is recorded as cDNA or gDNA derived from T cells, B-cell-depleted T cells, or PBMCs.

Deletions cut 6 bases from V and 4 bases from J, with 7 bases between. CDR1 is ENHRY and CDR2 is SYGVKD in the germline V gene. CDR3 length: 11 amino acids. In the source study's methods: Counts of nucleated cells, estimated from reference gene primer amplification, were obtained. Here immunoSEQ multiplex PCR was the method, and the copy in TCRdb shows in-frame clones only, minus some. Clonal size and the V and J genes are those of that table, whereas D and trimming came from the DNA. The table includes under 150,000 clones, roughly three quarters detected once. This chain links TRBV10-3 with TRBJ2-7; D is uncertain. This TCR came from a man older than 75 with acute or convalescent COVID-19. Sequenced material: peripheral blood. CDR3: CAISPEYEQYF. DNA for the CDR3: TGTGCCATCAGCCCAGAATACGAGCAGTACTTC.